The T cell receptor beta chain described here comes from a study of blood T cell repertoires in COVID-19. Turning to the study itself: The United States, Italy and Spain provided the acute and convalescent COVID-19 samples. In each case, the material was cDNA or gDNA derived from T cells, B-cell-depleted T cells, or PBMCs.

The V end lost 6 bases, the J end lost 12 bases, and 18 bases lay between the germline ends. The CDR3 totals 12 residues. Germline V gene lookup returns CDR1 SEHNR and CDR2 FQNEAQ (reference sequence). Study processing details: Reference gene primer amplification gave nucleated cell count estimates. Using immunoSEQ multiplex PCR, the repertoire was profiled, and TCRdb retains in-frame clones only, with some absent. D and trimming come from the DNA, and the V and J calls and clone size come from that table. The sample shows a few hundred thousand clones, approximately 80% of them seen only once. The rearrangement uses TRBV7-9 and TRBJ2-7, with D possibly being TRBD2 (6 bases). The clonotype originates from a human donor with acute or convalescent COVID-19. The donor label of this sample is uncertain. Specimen: peripheral blood. In nucleotides, the CDR3 is TGTGCCAGCAGTCGCCAGGGAGGCGCTCCGTACTTC. As protein: CASSRQGGAPYF.